This T cell receptor beta chain was recorded in a study of shared clonotypes between healthy human individuals. In the study overall: Three CD4 naive, three CD4 memory, two CD8 naive and one CD8 memory plate were used per donor.

Per the study methods: Junction-only immunoSEQ sequences carried no quality scores, so filtering differed. This table comes from immunoSEQ multiplex PCR, and its TCRdb copy is limited to in-frame clones, with some not included. Clone size and V and J calls were adopted from that table, with D and trimming inferred from the DNA. The table has approximately 500,000 clones, 90% to 96% seen once. Source material: naive CD4+ T cells sorted from blood. Described subset: CD45RA+ positively selected. The origin of this receptor is a woman under 40 in good health.

CDR3: CASSRQPGHNEQFF. As DNA, the CDR3 is TGCGCCAGCAGCCGCCAGCCGGGACACAATGAGCAGTTCTTC. This sequence joins TRBV4-1 and TRBJ2-1; either TRBD1 or TRBD2 may supply D (5 bases each). Germline-derived CDR1 and CDR2 are MGHRA and YSYEKL. This CDR3 has 14 residues. V gave up 4 bases and J gave up 5 bases, with 12 bases separating them.